One sample yielded the 19 T cell receptor beta chains listed below, sequenced in a study of blood T cell repertoires in COVID-19. Libraries were prepared by immunoSEQ multiplex PCR; TCRdb keeps only in-frame clonotypes and omits some of them. The sample consists of around 57,000 clones, 65% to 80% of them appearing once. Specimen: peripheral blood. These receptors originate from a woman aged 70 to 79 with acute or convalescent COVID-19.

The CDR3 sequence is CASSQDFGAGANVLTF. CDR3 nucleotide sequence: TGTGCCAGCAGCCAAGATTTCGGGGCTGGGGCCAACGTCCTGACTTTC. This chain uses TRBV3-1 (or the pseudogene TRBV3-2) with TRBJ2-6; perhaps TRBD2 as D (5 bases). The CDR3 runs 16 residues. The V gene's germline CDR1 is LGHDT and CDR2 YNNKEL (reference sequence). V lost 0 bases to trimming and J lost 2 bases, with 8 bases between them.

CDR3 DNA: TGTGCCAGCAGCTTAGACACCCTAAACACCGGGGAGCTGTTTTTT. Translation: CASSLDTLNTGELFF. The chain couples TRBV5-5 to TRBJ2-2; D call uncertain. V lost 2 bases to trimming and J lost 2 bases, with 10 bases between them. The CDR3 runs 15 residues. The germline V gene has CDR1 SGHKS and CDR2 YYEKEE (reference sequence).

The genes are TRBV13 and TRBJ2-3, with a tentative D call TRBD2 (5 bases). The V end was cut by 2 bases, the J end by 3 bases, with 6 bases between. This CDR3 has 13 amino acids. Germline lookup yields CDR1 PRHDT and CDR2 FYEKMQ (reference sequence). The CDR3 DNA follows: TGTGCCAGCAGCTTATCGGGGACAGATACGCAGTATTTT. Protein: CASSLSGTDTQYF.

The chain combines TRBV6-6 with TRBJ2-5; 9 positions agree with TRBD2. The CDR3 loop spans 15 amino acids. The germline CDR1 and CDR2 sequences are MNHNY and SVGAGI (reference sequence). After removal of 6 bases from V and 5 bases from J, the junction contained 10 bases not matched to a gene. The CDR3 here is CASSLSAGGQETQYF. In DNA, the CDR3 is TGTGCCAGCAGCCTTAGCGCGGGGGGGCAGGAGACCCAGTACTTC.

The DNA of the CDR3 is TGTGCCAGCAGCCGCACAGACGGACAAGAGACCCAGTACTTC. Translating it yields CASSRTDGQETQYF. This rearrangement joins TRBV3-1 (or the pseudogene TRBV3-2) to TRBJ2-5; D not resolved. The CDR3 extends over 14 amino acids. Germline loops: CDR1 LGHDT, CDR2 YNNKEL (reference sequence). V lost 4 bases, J lost 2 bases, and 11 bases lay in between.

V and J are TRBV24-1 and TRBJ2-7; the match to TRBD1 covers 9 bases. Trimming took 4 bases from V and 4 from J; bases not matched to a gene: 1. Germline V lookup: CDR1 KGHDR, CDR2 SFDVKD. This CDR3 has 13 residues. The CDR3 protein is CATSEGTGYEQYF. CDR3 coding DNA: TGTGCCACCAGTGAAGGGACAGGGTACGAGCAGTACTTC.

In this sample, this clone turned up a few times. The chain has TRBV27 and TRBJ2-1; D is uncertain. This CDR3 has 13 amino acids. The V and J ends lost 6 bases and 6 bases respectively, with 12 bases between them. Germline V gene lookup returns CDR1 MNHEY and CDR2 SMNVEV (reference sequence). The CDR3 coding sequence is TGTGCCAGCAGCCCAGTTGGGCGCAATGAGCAGTTCTTC. Translation gives CASSPVGRNEQFF.

This rearrangement joins TRBV30 to TRBJ1-1; D unresolved. V was cut by 4 bases and J by 1 base, with 13 bases left in between. CDR1 is GTSNPN, CDR2 SVGIG, per germline (reference sequence). The CDR3 is 14 residues long. Here the CDR3 DNA reads TGTGCCTGGACCCCTCCCCCAGGGAACACTGAAGCTTTCTTT. Translated, it gives CAWTPPPGNTEAFF. Based on the CDR3 plus reference TRBV30 and TRBJ1-1, the full variable domain is SQTIHQWPATLVQPVGSPLSLECTVEGTSNPNLYWYRQAAGRGLQLLFYSVGIGQISSEVPQNLSASRPQDRQFILSSKKLLLSDSGFYLCAWTPPPGNTEAFFGQGTRLTVV.

The chain combines TRBV7-2 with TRBJ1-6; D is unresolved. This CDR3 comprises 17 residues. Per germline, CDR1 SGHTA and CDR2 FQGNSA. Trimming pared 5 bases from V and 0 bases from J, leaving 14 bases between. CDR3 sequence: CASSLLVGVSYNSPLHF. In nucleotides, the CDR3 is TGTGCCAGCAGCCTCTTAGTCGGGGTCTCCTATAATTCACCCCTCCACTTT.

This clone was seen once. V gene TRBV5-8 combines with J gene TRBJ2-3, with D possibly TRBD1 on 6 matching bases. Per germline, CDR1 SGHTS and CDR2 YDEGEE. This CDR3 spans 15 amino acids. The germline V and J ends were trimmed by 2 bases and 0 bases, with 10 bases remaining between them. The CDR3 protein is CASSFWGPSTDTQYF. CDR3 nucleotides: TGTGCCAGCAGCTTTTGGGGGCCCAGCACAGATACGCAGTATTTT. The entire variable domain, with the rest obtained from reference TRBV5-8 and TRBJ2-3, is as follows: EAGVTQSPTHLIKTRGQQATLRCSPISGHTSVYWYQQALGLGLQFLLWYDEGEERNRGNFPPRFSGRQFPNYSSELNVNALELEDSALYLCASSFWGPSTDTQYFGPGTRLTVL.

The rearrangement uses TRBV30 and TRBJ1-2, with TRBD1 matching 9 bases. Germline CDR1 is GTSNPN and CDR2 is SVGIG (reference sequence). Trimming removed 3 bases from V and 2 bases from J; junction bases left unmatched: 4. This CDR3 region has 14 residues. CDR3 DNA: TGTGCCTGGAGGGGGGACAGGGAGAACTATGGCTACACCTTC. The encoded protein is CAWRGDRENYGYTF.

This chain uses TRBV7-8 with TRBJ2-3; D remains unclear. CDR3 length: 12 amino acids. V lost 5 bases to trimming and J lost 0 bases, with 3 bases between them. Germline V CDR1 and CDR2: SGHVS, FQNEAQ. This chain's CDR3 is CASSPSTDTQYF. Written as DNA, the CDR3 is TGTGCCAGCAGCCCGAGCACAGATACGCAGTATTTT.

J is TRBJ2-7 and V is TRBV5-4; 9 positions agree with TRBD1. Germline loops: CDR1 SGHNT, CDR2 YYREEE (reference sequence). This CDR3 is built from 18 residues. V was pared by 4 bases and J by 0 bases, with 14 bases of the junction left unmatched. The CDR3 DNA reads TGTGCCAGCAGCCCAAGACAGGGACAGGGAAGAAGCTCCTACGAGCAGTACTTC. Amino acids: CASSPRQGQGRSSYEQYF.

The V call is TRBV5-1, the J call TRBJ2-7; TRBD2 matches at 8 bases. V shed 5 bases and J 6 bases; nucleotides not matched to a gene: 10. Germline V gives CDR1 SGHRS, CDR2 YFSETQ. The CDR3 has 14 amino acids. In nucleotides, the CDR3 is TGCGCCAGCAGTCCCGGGACTAGGTTTGGCGAGCAGTACTTC. Protein sequence: CASSPGTRFGEQYF.

This chain joins TRBV10-3 and TRBJ1-4, with 9 positions matching TRBD1. The CDR3 runs to 14 residues. The germline V gene encodes CDR1 ENHRY and CDR2 SYGVKD. V gave up 4 bases and J gave up 5 bases; unmatched junction bases: 2. The chain's CDR3 is CAISVGTGNEKLFF. CDR3 nucleotide sequence: TGTGCCATCAGTGTAGGGACAGGGAATGAAAAACTGTTTTTT.

The chain couples TRBV7-2 to TRBJ2-5, with TRBD2 as a possible D gene (6 bases). Germline V gene data show CDR1 as SGHTA and CDR2 as FQGNSA. CDR3 length: 14 amino acids. Between the trimmed V and J ends, which lost 4 bases and 4 bases, there was a span of 13 bases. CDR3 in amino acids: CASSSGTYGETQYF. The CDR3 DNA follows: TGTGCCAGCAGCTCCGGGACTTACGGAGAGACCCAGTACTTC.

This sequence joins TRBV20-1 and TRBJ1-1; the match to TRBD1 covers 8 bases. V lost 3 bases to trimming and J lost 10 bases; unmatched junction nucleotides: 7. CDR3 size: 12 residues. Per germline, CDR1 DFQATT and CDR2 SNEGSKA (reference sequence). The CDR3 here is CSASLGQGVAFF. In DNA, the CDR3 is TGCAGTGCTAGTCTCGGACAGGGTGTAGCTTTCTTT.

Notes on this clone: Other nucleotide sequences in the sample specify the same CDR3. The rearrangement links TRBV18 to TRBJ1-2; TRBD1 agrees at 9 bases. Unmatched junction bases numbered 0, after V lost 0 bases and J lost 4 bases. The CDR3 runs to 14 residues. CDR1 is KGHSH, CDR2 LQKENI, per germline. The CDR3 sequence is CASSPPGQGYGYTF. CDR3 sequence (DNA): TGTGCCAGCTCACCACCGGGACAGGGCTATGGCTACACCTTC.

This clone was counted only a few times. This rearrangement joins TRBV10-1 to TRBJ2-6; 10 bases are a match to TRBD1. Germline V CDR1 and CDR2: WNHNN, SYGVQD (reference sequence). Unmatched junction bases numbered 4, after V lost 4 bases and J lost 4 bases. The length of the CDR3 is 16 residues. The CDR3 DNA reads TGCGCCAGCAGTGGCGGGACAGGGGACGGGGCCAACGTCCTGACTTTC. Its protein product is CASSGGTGDGANVLTF.